Listed here are 28 T cell receptor beta chains from one sample, sequenced in a study of beta chain features in type 1 diabetes. Sequencing targeted expressed TCRB transcripts, as all isolated RNA had been reverse transcribed. Repertoires were generated with immunoSEQ multiplex PCR, while TCRdb's copy carries only in-frame clones and drops some. The data hold fewer than 650,000 clones, with around a sixth observed a single time. Sequencing was carried out using naive CD4+ T cells from blood. The receptors were gathered from a young man in good health.

The V call is TRBV29-1, the J call TRBJ1-1; tentative D call: TRBD1 (6 bases). The V end lost 6 bases, the J end lost 6 bases, and 17 bases lay between the germline ends. Germline-derived CDR1 and CDR2 are SQVTM and ANQGSEA. The CDR3 is 13 amino acids. The DNA of the CDR3 is TGCAGCGTCCGTAGGACAGACTACCCTGAAGCTTTCTTT. This sequence encodes CSVRRTDYPEAFF. Complete variable domain (other parts from reference TRBV29-1 and TRBJ1-1): SAVISQKPSRDICQRGTSLTIQCQVDSQVTMMFWYRQQPGQSLTLIATANQGSEATYESGFVIDKFPISRPNLTFSTLTVSNMSPEDSSIYLCSVRRTDYPEAFFGQGTRLTVV.

The J gene is TRBJ1-1, the V gene TRBV5-1; D not resolved. Germline assignment: CDR1 SGHRS and CDR2 YFSETQ. This CDR3 contains 13 residues. V lost 4 bases and J lost 7, with 14 bases in between. The CDR3 nucleotides read TGCGCCAGCAGCCCATCCTCCAAGGATGAAGCTTTCTTT. It yields the protein CASSPSSKDEAFF.

This clone has more than one count but fewer than ten. The CDR3 DNA reads TGTGCCAGCACCGCCTACAATGAGCAGTTCTTC. Its protein product is CASTAYNEQFF. This rearrangement joins TRBV7-8 to TRBJ2-1, with D hard to call. This CDR3 is built from 11 residues. Looked up from germline, CDR1 is SGHVS and CDR2 is FQNEAQ. Trimming cost V 7 bases and J 2 bases, with 3 bases left between them. The full variable domain, rest sourced from reference TRBV7-8 and TRBJ2-1, is GAGVSQSPRYKVAKRGQDVALRCDPISGHVSLFWYQQALGQGPEFLTYFQNEAQLDKSGLPSDRFFAERPEGSVSTLKIQRTQQEDSAVYLCASTAYNEQFFGPGTRLTVL.

The chain joins TRBV28 to TRBJ2-5, with D possibly being TRBD2 (5 bases). CDR1 and CDR2 from the germline V gene are MDHEN and SYDVKM. This CDR3 spans 15 amino acids. V was pared by 6 bases and J by 1 base, with 15 bases between. Written as DNA, the CDR3 is TGTGCCAGCAGATCACCCGGACTGGGCCAAGAGACCCAGTACTTC. Protein sequence: CASRSPGLGQETQYF.

V usage is TRBV7-2 and J usage is TRBJ2-1; 12 bases match TRBD2. With 6 bases clipped from V and 3 bases from J, the junction kept 6 bases outside the gene matches. Germline lookup yields CDR1 SGHTA and CDR2 FQGNSA. CDR3 length: 16 amino acids. The CDR3 is CASSYGTSGYYNEQFF. The CDR3 DNA follows: TGTGCCAGCAGTTACGGGACTAGCGGGTACTACAATGAGCAGTTCTTC.

Only a few counts were recorded for this clone. This chain connects TRBV13 to TRBJ2-7; 9 bases map to TRBD1. V lost 5 bases and J lost 4; bases outside the gene matches: 6. Germline V CDR1 and CDR2: PRHDT, FYEKMQ (reference sequence). The CDR3 sequence is 14 residues long. CDR3 DNA sequence: TGTGCCAGCAGCAGGACAGGGGAGGATTACGAGCAGTACTTC. Amino acids: CASSRTGEDYEQYF.

This clone showed up just a few times. In DNA, the CDR3 is TGTGCCAGTAGTGCGAGCGAGCTCGCCAAAAACATTCAGTACTTC. It is translated as CASSASELAKNIQYF. The J gene is TRBJ2-4, the V gene TRBV19; D remains ambiguous. The germline V gene has CDR1 LNHDA and CDR2 SQIVND (reference sequence). V lost 5 bases and J lost 1, with 12 bases in between. The CDR3 consists of 15 residues.

This clone was observed a handful of times. The V call is TRBV6-1, the J call TRBJ1-1; D gene ambiguous. This CDR3 spans 13 amino acids. Looked up from germline, CDR1 is MNHNS and CDR2 is SASEGT. The V end lost 4 bases, the J end lost 8 bases, and 14 bases lay between the germline ends. This CDR3 is CASSGGPGFEAFF. The CDR3 DNA follows: TGTGCCAGCAGTGGAGGGCCCGGTTTCGAAGCTTTCTTT.

The chain couples TRBV5-1 to TRBJ2-7, with 7 positions matching TRBD1. Trimming took 0 bases from V and 3 from J; bases not matched to a gene: 12. The CDR3 totals 17 residues. Germline V gene data show CDR1 as SGHRS and CDR2 as YFSETQ. CDR3 region: CASSLGQGRTSDYEQYF. The CDR3, as DNA: TGCGCCAGCAGCTTGGGACAGGGTAGAACGTCGGACTACGAGCAGTACTTC.

The chain is built from TRBV19 and TRBJ2-4; 9 bases agree with TRBD1. This CDR3 comprises 14 residues. CDR1 and CDR2 from the germline V gene are LNHDA and SQIVND (reference sequence). With V trimmed by 6 bases and J by 6 bases, 6 bases remained unmatched. The chain's CDR3 is CASSQTGGPNIQYF. The CDR3 region has the DNA TGTGCCAGTAGCCAGACAGGGGGACCAAACATTCAGTACTTC.

The V and J genes are TRBV28 and TRBJ2-5, with TRBD1 identical over 10 bases. The J segment lost 7 bases and the V segment lost 5 bases, leaving 4 bases of the junction unmatched. CDR1 MDHEN and CDR2 SYDVKM come from the germline V gene. There are 13 residues in the CDR3. The CDR3 bases are TGTGCCAGCAGTGGGACAGGGGCCGGGACCCAGTACTTC. This gives the protein CASSGTGAGTQYF.

The chain carries TRBV6-1 and TRBJ2-4; 8 positions match TRBD1. The V gene end was trimmed by 6 bases and the J gene end by 5 bases; junction bases not matched to a gene: 6. Germline-derived CDR1 and CDR2 are MNHNS and SASEGT. This CDR3 spans 14 amino acids. The CDR3 region is CASSADREENIQYF. The CDR3 region has the DNA TGTGCCAGCAGCGCGGACAGGGAGGAAAACATTCAGTACTTC.

This clone was recorded a few times. This rearrangement joins TRBV19 to TRBJ1-1; D is unresolved. Germline loops: CDR1 LNHDA, CDR2 SQIVND (reference sequence). V was cut by 3 bases and J by 7 bases, with 15 bases left in between. The CDR3 is made up of 14 amino acids. The CDR3 coding sequence is TGTGCCAGTAGTATCACAGAGAGGCGACATGAAGCTTTCTTT. Its protein is CASSITERRHEAFF.

V and J are TRBV7-2 and TRBJ2-7; the match to TRBD2 covers 8 bases. Trimming at V came to 0 bases and at J to 0 bases, leaving 4 bases not matched to a gene. The V gene's germline CDR1 is SGHTA and CDR2 FQGNSA. The CDR3 has 16 residues. As DNA, the CDR3 is TGTGCCAGCAGCTTAGCTTACAGCGGGAGCTCCTACGAGCAGTACTTC. This translates into CASSLAYSGSSYEQYF.

CDR3 nucleotide sequence: TGTGCCAGCAGTTTATTCGCCCGGACGGCGACAGATACGCAGTATTTT. Protein product: CASSLFARTATDTQYF. The V gene is TRBV27, the J gene TRBJ2-3; D gene uncertain. This CDR3 is 16 amino acids long. Trimming cost V 1 base and J 3 bases, with 14 bases left between them. Germline V lookup: CDR1 MNHEY, CDR2 SMNVEV (reference sequence).

This clone was counted between two and nine times. J is TRBJ1-2 and V is TRBV18; 7 nucleotides match TRBD1. The CDR3 length is 13 residues. The V segment lost 6 bases and the J segment 7 bases; nucleotides outside the gene matches: 8. CDR1 and CDR2 from the germline V gene are KGHSH and LQKENI. The CDR3 region is CASSPEGALGYTF. The DNA for the CDR3 is TGTGCCAGCTCCCCTGAGGGGGCGCTTGGCTACACCTTC.

The genes are TRBV16 and TRBJ1-1; 8 bases align to TRBD1. V trimming: 2 bases; J trimming: 6 bases; junction bases outside the gene matches: 8. Per the germline V gene, CDR1 is KGHSY and CDR2 is FQNENV. The CDR3 totals 15 residues. The CDR3 sequence is CASSQSGQGVPEAFF. In nucleotides, the CDR3 is TGTGCCAGCAGCCAAAGCGGACAGGGAGTCCCTGAAGCTTTCTTT.

Only a few counts were recorded for this clone. The rearrangement uses TRBV21-1 and TRBJ2-4; TRBD1 is the table's D call, not checked against the DNA. TRBV21-1 is annotated as a pseudogene. The CDR3 is 9 amino acids. The CDR3 nucleotides read TGTGCCAGCAGCAAAGATAGGGGCTTC. Protein sequence: CASSKDRGF.

The sample holds a few counts of this clone. The chain couples TRBV15 to TRBJ2-3, with 9 bases that match TRBD1. The CDR3 consists of 14 residues. Per the germline V gene, CDR1 is LNHNV and CDR2 is YYDKDF (reference sequence). The V and J ends lost 3 bases and 9 bases, in that order; junction bases with no gene match: 7. The CDR3 reads CATSSTGGVETQYF. The CDR3 region has the DNA TGTGCCACCAGCAGTACAGGGGGCGTTGAGACGCAGTATTTT. Supplemented by reference TRBV15 and TRBJ2-3, the full variable domain reads DAMVIQNPRYQVTQFGKPVTLSCSQTLNHNVMYWYQQKSSQAPKLLFHYYDKDFNNEADTPDNFQSRRPNTSFCFLDIRSPGLGDTAMYLCATSSTGGVETQYFGPGTRLTVL.

This clone turned up a few times. The chain has TRBV27 and TRBJ1-2, with unresolved D. V shed 2 bases and J shed 0 bases, with 10 bases lying between them. Germline CDR1 MNHEY, CDR2 SMNVEV (reference sequence). The CDR3 spans 15 residues. CDR3 protein: CASSLVGSTNYGYTF. The CDR3 DNA reads as TGTGCCAGCAGTTTAGTTGGCAGTACTAACTATGGCTACACCTTC.

V and J are TRBV18 and TRBJ1-1; D uncertain. CDR3 length equals 13 residues. Germline values: CDR1 KGHSH, CDR2 LQKENI. Trimming cost V 2 bases and J 3 bases, with 7 bases left between them. The CDR3 loop reads CASSPGRDTEAFF. In DNA form, the CDR3 reads TGTGCCAGCTCACCAGGTAGGGACACTGAAGCTTTCTTT. The full variable domain, rest sourced from reference TRBV18 and TRBJ1-1, is NAGVMQNPRHLVRRRGQEARLRCSPMKGHSHVYWYRQLPEEGLKFMVYLQKENIIDESGMPKERFSAEFPKEGPSILRIQQVVRGDSAAYFCASSPGRDTEAFFGQGTRLTVV.

A few counts support this clone. V and J are TRBV9 and TRBJ1-1; D is unclear. V was cut by 3 bases and J by 3 bases, with 12 bases left in between. CDR3 length: 14 residues. The germline CDR1 and CDR2 sequences are SGDLS and YYNGEE. The CDR3 DNA reads as TGTGCCAGCAGCGCAAGCTTAGGACACACTGAAGCTTTCTTT. Its translation: CASSASLGHTEAFF.

The rearrangement links TRBV10-3 to TRBJ1-5; the match to TRBD1 covers 12 bases. The CDR3 is 17 amino acids. Germline V lookup: CDR1 ENHRY, CDR2 SYGVKD. The V segment lost 1 base and the J segment 2 bases; nucleotides outside the gene matches: 3. Written as DNA, the CDR3 is TGTGCCATCAGTGAGTGGGGACAGGGGGCAGGCAATCAGCCCCAGCATTTT. This codes for CAISEWGQGAGNQPQHF.

This clone was observed a few times. The rearrangement joins TRBV9 to TRBJ1-4, with D possibly matching TRBD1 (5 bases). Trimming left V 5 bases short and J 8 bases short, with 22 bases between. Germline V lookup: CDR1 SGDLS, CDR2 YYNGEE. This CDR3 contains 16 residues. CDR3 residues: CASSIGALGGPEKLFF. CDR3 in DNA: TGTGCCAGCAGTATAGGGGCATTGGGAGGTCCGGAAAAACTGTTTTTT.

The chain links TRBV28 to TRBJ2-5; no clear D gene. CDR3 length: 14 residues. Germline lookup yields CDR1 MDHEN and CDR2 SYDVKM. V was shortened by 5 bases and J by 2 bases, with 12 bases between the two germline ends. The CDR3 region has the DNA TGTGCCAGCAGTCCGGCCGTTGGGCAAGAGACCCAGTACTTC. Its translation is CASSPAVGQETQYF.

There are a few counts of this clone. The chain links TRBV7-2 to TRBJ2-7; 7 bases are shared with TRBD1. After removal of 10 bases from V and 1 base from J, the junction contained 13 bases not matched to a gene. Germline lookup yields CDR1 SGHTA and CDR2 FQGNSA. This CDR3 is 15 amino acids long. The CDR3 protein is CATSRRQGPSYEQYF. The CDR3 DNA sequence: TGTGCCACTAGCCGCCGACAGGGACCTTCCTACGAGCAGTACTTC. The full variable domain, rest sourced from reference TRBV7-2 and TRBJ2-7, is GAGVSQSPSNKVTEKGKDVELRCDPISGHTALYWYRQSLGQGLEFLIYFQGNSAPDKSGLPSDRFSAERTGGSVSTLTIQRTQQEDSAVYLCATSRRQGPSYEQYFGPGTRLTVT.

The rearrangement uses TRBV7-3 and TRBJ2-2, with D uncertain. The CDR3 spans 13 residues. Germline V lookup: CDR1 SGHTA, CDR2 FQGTGA. V lost 4 bases, J lost 2 bases, and 5 bases lay in between. The CDR3 DNA is TGTGCCAGCAGCTCAGCAAACACCGGGGAGCTGTTTTTT. This codes for CASSSANTGELFF.

The J gene is TRBJ2-5, the V gene TRBV7-9; D is unclear. The germline gives CDR1 SEHNR, CDR2 FQNEAQ (reference sequence). The CDR3 is 14 residues long. The germline V and J ends were trimmed by 1 base and 3 bases, with 9 bases remaining between them. This CDR3 is CASSLVGREETQYF. CDR3 in DNA: TGTGCCAGCAGCTTAGTGGGCCGGGAAGAGACCCAGTACTTC.